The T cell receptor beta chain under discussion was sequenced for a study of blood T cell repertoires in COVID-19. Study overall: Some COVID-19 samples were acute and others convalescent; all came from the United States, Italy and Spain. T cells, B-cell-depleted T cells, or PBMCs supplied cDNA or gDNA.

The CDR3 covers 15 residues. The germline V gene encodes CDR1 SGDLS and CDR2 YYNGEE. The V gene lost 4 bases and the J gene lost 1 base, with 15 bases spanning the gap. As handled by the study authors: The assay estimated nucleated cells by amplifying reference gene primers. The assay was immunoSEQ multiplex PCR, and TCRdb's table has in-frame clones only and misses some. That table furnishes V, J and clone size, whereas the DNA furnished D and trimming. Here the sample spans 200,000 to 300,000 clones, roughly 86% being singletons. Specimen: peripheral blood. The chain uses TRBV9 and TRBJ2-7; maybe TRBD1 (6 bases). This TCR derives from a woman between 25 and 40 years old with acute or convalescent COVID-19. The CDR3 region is CASSPEKTGSYEQYF. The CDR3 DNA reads TGTGCCAGCAGCCCAGAGAAGACAGGTTCCTACGAGCAGTACTTC.